The sequence of this T cell receptor (beta chain) was determined in a study of T-cell reconstitution after alpha-beta-depleted transplantation in children. Unique molecular identifiers were used in preparing the TCRbeta library. TCRdb re-derived calls from the PCR reads in MiXCR, one entry per CDR3 protein. The data show roughly 790,000 distinct CDR3 sequences, with 16% seen just once and approximately 5% held by the top ten. This clonotype was seen more than once but under ten times. Trimming cost V 8 bases and J 0 bases, with 16 bases left between them. The CDR3 totals 14 residues. In germline, CDR1 is SQVTM, CDR2 ANQGSEA.

This chain links TRBV29-1 with TRBJ1-1, with a possible D match to TRBD1 (5 bases). This clonotype was sampled from a male patient aged 10-17 years who had a stem cell transplant for acute lymphoblastic leukemia, so the T cells may come from the graft donor. The sample in question was PBMCs, mostly from graft donor cells, obtained 360 days after TCRalphabeta/CD19-depleted stem cell transplant. The CDR3: CSSHDPGMNTEAFF. CDR3 coding DNA: TGCAGCTCACATGACCCAGGGATGAACACTGAAGCTTTCTTT.